The 30 T cell receptor beta chains reported below all come from one sample, sequenced in a study of metastatic and nonmetastatic thyroid tumors (TCRdb year 2020). No patient had received any treatment before thyroid surgery. Library method: PCR. Instrument used: Illumina HiSeq 4000. Clones were called with MiXCR by TCRdb after fastp trimmed the public reads at Q25, and only in-frame beta chains were retained. A total of 30,000 to 35,000 clones appear in this sample, approximately 16% of them only once. Together, the top ten hold about 3.4% of the sample. The sequencing sample was made of blood. All receptors come from a female donor with papillary thyroid cancer or a benign thyroid nodule (not recorded which). Some clones in this sample may be carry-over from other donors' samples.

This clone was counted a few times. The V call is TRBV30, the J call TRBJ1-2; D call uncertain. The CDR3 is made up of 14 amino acids. Trimming stripped 2 bases from V and 4 bases from J, with 14 bases between. Germline V gene lookup returns CDR1 GTSNPN and CDR2 SVGIG (reference sequence). The CDR3 spells CAWSPATAAYGYTF. DNA for the CDR3: TGTGCCTGGAGTCCCGCGACTGCGGCCTATGGCTACACCTTC.

This rearrangement joins TRBV5-1 to TRBJ2-1; D is unresolved. The CDR3 is 17 amino acids. CDR1 SGHRS and CDR2 YFSETQ come from the germline V gene. With 1 base removed from V and 5 bases from J, the gap between germline ends came to 19 bases. CDR3 protein: CASSLRFPGPGDNEQFF. In DNA, the CDR3 is TGCGCCAGCAGCTTGAGATTTCCGGGCCCCGGCGACAATGAGCAGTTCTTC.

This clone was found many times. The chain links TRBV11-2 to TRBJ2-1; a weak D match, TRBD2 (6 bases). CDR3 length equals 14 residues. Germline values: CDR1 SGHAT, CDR2 FQNNGV. V dropped 4 bases and J dropped 1 base, with 8 bases sitting between them. The CDR3: CASSSGTSYNEQFF. The CDR3 bases are TGTGCCAGCAGCTCGGGGACTTCCTACAATGAGCAGTTCTTC. The full variable domain, its missing parts supplied by reference TRBV11-2 and TRBJ2-1, is EAGVAQSPRYKIIEKRQSVAFWCNPISGHATLYWYQQILGQGPKLLIQFQNNGVVDDSQLPKDRFSAERLKGVDSTLKIQPAKLEDSAVYLCASSSGTSYNEQFFGPGTRLTVL.

This clone appeared many times. The V gene is TRBV6-1, the J gene TRBJ1-4; 10 nucleotides align to TRBD1. V trimming: 4 bases; J trimming: 12 bases; junction bases outside the gene matches: 20. The V gene's germline CDR1 is MNHNS and CDR2 SASEGT. The CDR3 spans 18 residues. The CDR3 sequence is CASSATSFPGTGVNQLFF. The CDR3 DNA follows: TGTGCCAGCAGTGCGACCAGCTTCCCCGGGACAGGGGTTAATCAACTGTTTTTT.

As to this clone: Here the CDR3 omits its conserved ending phenylalanine or tryptophan, so a read error is the likely source. The chain uses TRBV27 and TRBJ1-6, with D possibly matching TRBD1 (6 bases). Germline V gene lookup returns CDR1 MNHEY and CDR2 SMNVEV (reference sequence). The CDR3 is 12 amino acids. Trimming removed 9 bases at V and 8 bases at J, with 11 bases between. DNA of the CDR3: TGTGCCAGACGGGACACTCATTCACCCCTCCACTGT. Translation: CARRDTHSPLHC.

This clone was counted many times. J is TRBJ2-7 and V is TRBV6-1; D is undetermined. CDR3 size: 14 residues. Trimming took off 7 bases at V and 0 bases at J, with 13 bases between the two ends. Germline V gives CDR1 MNHNS, CDR2 SASEGT. The CDR3 is CASNFTRSSYEQYF. As DNA, the CDR3 is TGTGCCAGCAACTTCACCCGGAGCTCCTACGAGCAGTACTTC.

As concerns this clone: At one boundary the junction diverges from the germline segment, which might be a read error. The chain links TRBV11-2 to TRBJ1-1; no firm D call. Germline assignment: CDR1 SGHAT and CDR2 FQNNGV. CDR3 size: 14 residues. This chain's CDR3 is CASSTSSGLTEAFF. CDR3 DNA: TGTGCCAGCAGCACAAGCTCGGGGTTAACTGAAGCTTTCTTC.

This clone showed up many times. The genes are TRBV3-1 and TRBJ2-5; 13 nucleotides agree with TRBD2. The CDR3 consists of 18 residues. With 3 bases clipped from V and 5 bases from J, the junction kept 12 bases outside the gene matches. Germline lookup yields CDR1 LGHDT and CDR2 YNNKEL (reference sequence). CDR3 amino acids: CASSHVGHGLAGVETQYF. The CDR3 DNA follows: TGTGCCAGCAGCCACGTCGGACACGGACTAGCGGGAGTGGAGACCCAGTACTTC.

This clone was recorded many times. This sequence joins TRBV30 and TRBJ1-5; D not certain. The CDR3 contains 13 residues. V was trimmed by 2 bases and J by 5 bases, leaving 10 bases between them. Germline V gives CDR1 GTSNPN, CDR2 SVGIG (reference sequence). The CDR3 nucleotides are TGTGCCTGGAGTAGCACCGGAGATCAGCCCCAGCATTTT. Amino acids: CAWSSTGDQPQHF.

This sequence joins TRBV20-1 and TRBJ1-2; D not resolved. The germline CDR1 and CDR2 sequences are DFQATT and SNEGSKA (reference sequence). Trimming took 4 bases from V and 4 from J, leaving 16 bases between them. This CDR3 has 14 residues. CDR3 loop: CSAIYSRTAYGYTF. CDR3 DNA sequence: TGCAGTGCTATTTACTCCAGAACCGCCTATGGCTACACCTTC.

This clone was counted many times. The V call is TRBV7-6, the J call TRBJ2-1; D is unresolved. CDR1 is SGHVS and CDR2 is FNYEAQ in the germline V gene. The CDR3 is made up of 12 amino acids. Trimming removed 0 bases from V and 12 bases from J, with 9 bases in between. The CDR3 loop is CASSLAFGRQFF. The CDR3 DNA reads as TGTGCCAGCAGCTTAGCTTTCGGTAGGCAGTTCTTC.

By share, this clone ranks as medium-sized. This rearrangement joins TRBV10-3 to TRBJ2-7; 7 bases align to TRBD1. The germline V gene has CDR1 ENHRY and CDR2 SYGVKD. J lost 4 bases, V lost 11 bases, and 5 bases had no gene match. The CDR3 is 11 residues long. CDR3 nucleotides: TGTGCCGCCGGGACAGAGTACGAGCAGTACTTC. This sequence encodes CAAGTEYEQYF.

This clone was counted ten times or more. The chain employs TRBV10-1 and TRBJ2-3; TRBD2 matches at 8 bases. Germline V gene sequence: CDR1 WNHNN, CDR2 SYGVQD (reference sequence). Losses at the gene ends were 3 bases for V and 0 bases for J; bases not matched to a gene: 2. This CDR3 has 15 amino acids. The CDR3: CASSDRGGSTDTQYF. The CDR3, as DNA: TGCGCCAGCAGTGATCGGGGGGGTAGCACAGATACGCAGTATTTT.

Details on this clone: A read error is possible here, since a much larger clone lies one base away. The gene calls are TRBV28 and TRBJ2-5, with TRBD2 matching over 8 bases. The germline CDR1 and CDR2 sequences are MDHEN and SYDVKM. The CDR3 length is 13 residues. The CDR3 nucleotides are TGTGCCGGCAGTCCCTCGGGAGGGTTTAACCAGTACTTC. It translates to CAGSPSGGFNQYF.

This sequence joins TRBV5-1 and TRBJ2-1; D is possibly TRBD1 (6 bases). This CDR3 is built from 13 residues. The germline CDR1 and CDR2 sequences are SGHRS and YFSETQ. V lost 4 bases to trimming and J lost 10 bases, with 15 bases between them. CDR3 DNA: TGCGCCAGCAGCCAGGGGACCTCGGGGGAGCAGTTCTTC. This gives the protein CASSQGTSGEQFF.

The table lists this clone with many counts. The CDR3 is CASSQRRHNYGYTF. Here the CDR3 DNA reads TGTGCCAGCTCACAACGGCGGCATAACTATGGCTACACCTTC. The chain joins TRBV18 to TRBJ1-2; D uncertain. This CDR3 spans 14 amino acids. V was pared by 4 bases and J by 1 base, with 10 bases between. Germline lookup yields CDR1 KGHSH and CDR2 LQKENI.

This clone was counted ten times or more. J is TRBJ1-1 and V is TRBV11-1; D call uncertain. V lost 2 bases and J 5 bases, leaving 12 bases between the germline ends. CDR3 size: 14 residues. Per germline, CDR1 SGHAT and CDR2 FQDESV (reference sequence). CDR3 region: CASSLSGPATEAFF. The CDR3 DNA sequence: TGTGCCAGCAGCTTATCGGGCCCTGCGACTGAAGCTTTCTTT. Full variable domain (outside the CDR3, taken from reference TRBV11-1 and TRBJ1-1): EAEVAQSPRYKITEKSQAVAFWCDPISGHATLYWYRQILGQGPELLVQFQDESVVDDSQLPKDRFSAERLKGVDSTLKIQPAELGDSAMYLCASSLSGPATEAFFGQGTRLTVV.

This clone was observed many times. The chain employs TRBV20-1 and TRBJ2-5; TRBD1 aligns across 7 bases. The junction had 5 bases not matched to a gene; V was cut back by 7 bases and J by 3 bases. Germline V gene lookup returns CDR1 DFQATT and CDR2 SNEGSKA (reference sequence). This CDR3 contains 12 residues. CDR3 nucleotides: TGCAGTGTCTCGGACAGGAAAGAGACCCAGTACTTC. Protein product: CSVSDRKETQYF.

This clone was seen only a few times. The V gene is TRBV2, the J gene TRBJ2-7, with D possibly matching TRBD2 (6 bases). The germline gives CDR1 SNHLY, CDR2 FYNNEI. Trimming removed 8 bases at V and 4 bases at J, with 18 bases between. The CDR3 sequence is 14 residues long. CDR3 residues: CASQNGSNKYEQYF. In nucleotides, the CDR3 is TGTGCCAGCCAGAACGGGAGTAATAAATACGAGCAGTACTTC.

In this sample, this clone turned up many times. Here the CDR3 reads CASSQLGVEQFF. The CDR3 DNA follows: TGTGCCAGCAGCCAGCTCGGGGTTGAGCAGTTCTTC. The gene calls are TRBV7-3 and TRBJ2-1; tentatively, D is TRBD2 (5 bases). V lost 5 bases and J 9 bases, leaving 11 bases between the germline ends. Germline CDR1 and CDR2: SGHTA and FQGTGA. The length of the CDR3 is 12 residues.

In DNA, the CDR3 is TGTGCCAGCAGTGAAGCGCGGGGGGAAGGTGGGTATGGCTACACCTTC. Translation: CASSEARGEGGYGYTF. This chain uses TRBV6-1 with TRBJ1-2; maybe TRBD1 (5 bases). The CDR3 extends over 16 amino acids. V was cut by 0 bases and J by 5 bases, with 16 bases left in between. Germline V gene data show CDR1 as MNHNS and CDR2 as SASEGT.

Remarks on this clone: The final CDR3 position lacks the conserved phenylalanine or tryptophan, pointing to a likely read error. The limits of the CDR3 on the DNA are not certain, so only TCRdb's listed CDR3 is given. The J gene is TRBJ2-7, the V gene TRBV20-1; the D call of TRBD2 is as the table states it, not checked on the DNA. In germline, CDR1 is DFQATT, CDR2 SNEGSKA (reference sequence). The CDR3 is 16 amino acids in total, end residues counted. The CDR3 reads CSARPGTSGRVYEHYL.

This clone was recorded at least ten times. The CDR3 sequence: CASSLNTGVQETQYF. The CDR3 bases are TGTGCCAGCAGCTTAAACACGGGGGTTCAAGAGACCCAGTACTTC. The gene calls are TRBV7-3 and TRBJ2-5, with a weak D call TRBD2 (6 bases). The ends were cut back, 1 base at V and 2 bases at J, with 11 bases in the middle. The CDR3 loop spans 15 amino acids. Germline lookup yields CDR1 SGHTA and CDR2 FQGTGA.

This clone was counted many times. The CDR3 DNA sequence: TGTGCCAGCAGCCTTCCGGACAGGGAGGACTATGGCTACACCTTC. Residues: CASSLPDREDYGYTF. The chain joins TRBV7-9 to TRBJ1-2; the match to TRBD1 covers 8 bases. The CDR3 is 15 amino acids. CDR1 is SEHNR, CDR2 FQNEAQ, per germline (reference sequence). V was pared by 5 bases and J by 3 bases, with 8 bases of the junction left unmatched.

The chain combines TRBV20-1 with TRBJ2-1; possibly TRBD2 for D (6 bases). Germline V gives CDR1 DFQATT, CDR2 SNEGSKA (reference sequence). The CDR3 contains 13 residues. With 1 base removed from V and 2 bases from J, the gap between germline ends came to 6 bases. The CDR3 sequence is CSARGGAYNEQFF. DNA for the CDR3: TGCAGTGCTAGAGGGGGGGCCTACAATGAGCAGTTCTTC.

In this sample, this clone turned up many times. The chain combines TRBV18 with TRBJ2-3; 11 bases agree with TRBD1. This CDR3 comprises 16 residues. Unmatched junction bases numbered 9, after V lost 6 bases and J lost 4 bases. Germline V lookup: CDR1 KGHSH, CDR2 LQKENI. Here the CDR3 reads CASSRTGGYTSDTQYF. DNA of the CDR3: TGTGCCAGCTCCAGGACAGGGGGCTACACATCAGATACGCAGTATTTT.

Many counts were recorded for this clone. The chain is built from TRBV3-1 and TRBJ2-1, with D tentatively TRBD2 (5 bases). The CDR3 runs 20 residues. CDR1 is LGHDT, CDR2 YNNKEL, per germline (reference sequence). Deletions cut 8 bases from V and 2 bases from J, with 31 bases between. Here the CDR3 reads CASASTGSASRPHPYNEQFF. The CDR3 DNA reads TGTGCCAGCGCCTCCACTGGGAGCGCTTCCCGACCGCATCCCTACAATGAGCAGTTCTTC.

Many counts were recorded for this clone. This chain joins TRBV5-6 and TRBJ2-2; D gene unclear. V was pared by 2 bases and J by 0 bases, with 5 bases between. The V gene's germline CDR1 is SGHDT and CDR2 YYEEEE. This CDR3 has 14 amino acids. The CDR3 DNA sequence: TGTGCCAGCAGCTTTACGTCGAACACCGGGGAGCTGTTTTTT. This codes for CASSFTSNTGELFF.

J is TRBJ1-1 and V is TRBV19, with D possibly matching TRBD1 (6 bases). Germline V gives CDR1 LNHDA, CDR2 SQIVND (reference sequence). The CDR3 loop spans 16 amino acids. V lost 10 bases and J 0 bases, leaving 21 bases between the germline ends. In DNA form, the CDR3 reads TGTGCCACAACGAGAGGGGACAAGCTCATGAACACTGAAGCTTTCTTT. It translates to CATTRGDKLMNTEAFF.

This clone came up many times. The chain uses TRBV29-1 and TRBJ2-2; D possibly corresponds to TRBD2 (6 bases). The CDR3 has 11 residues. Between the trimmed V and J ends, which lost 4 bases and 6 bases, there was a span of 6 bases. Germline lookup yields CDR1 SQVTM and CDR2 ANQGSEA. In DNA, the CDR3 is TGCAGCGTTGGGGGGGCCGGGGAGCTGTTTTTT. Protein product: CSVGGAGELFF.